This TCR beta chain appears in the sequencing data of a study of blood T cells in healthy people across ages. The use of a sample-barcoded 5' primer and a J-beta primer mix characterized a second PCR of 7 to 11 cycles. MiXCR, run by TCRdb on the 5' RACE reads, gives a single entry per CDR3 protein. Seen here are about 930,000 distinct CDR3 sequences, about 28% observed once, and the top ten hold about 10%. This CDR3 is 14 amino acids long. The V end lost 3 bases, the J end lost 6 bases, and 14 bases lay between the germline ends. Germline assignment: CDR1 LGHDT and CDR2 YNNKEL (reference sequence). The data also belong to a second study, concerning T cells of mothers and their children.

The receptor's source is a woman in her thirties or forties in good health. The chain uses TRBV3-1 and TRBJ1-1; perhaps TRBD1 as D (5 bases). Sequencing was performed on blood. CDR3 sequence (DNA): TGTGCCAGCAGCCACCACAGGATGTCCCCTGAAGCTTTCTTT. This sequence encodes CASSHHRMSPEAFF.